Below, one T cell receptor (beta chain) is given with its context. The data were taken from a study of CD8+CD57+ T cells in acquired aplastic anemia. About the study: Sorting CD4+ and CD8+ cells gave DNA averaging 3.2 ug.

The template for TCR beta VDJ and CDR3 sequence profiling was genomic DNA. MiXCR, applied by TCRdb to the reads, yields one record per CDR3 protein. The data hold a few hundred thousand distinct CDR3 sequences, with roughly 45% observed a single time. CDR3 size: 10 residues. V lost 5 bases and J lost 6, with 7 bases in between. Germline CDR1 reads DFQATT; CDR2 reads SNEGSKA (reference sequence). Patients included in sequencing had previously demonstrated CD8+CD57+ cell expansion by flow cytometry. No therapy had been given to the patients at the time of blood sampling. The rearrangement links TRBV20-1 to TRBJ1-2, with D uncertain. The sample comprised sorted CD4+, CD8+, or CD8+CD57+ T cells (not recorded which) from PBMCs. This TCR came from a human donor with aplastic anemia. The CDR3, as DNA: TGCAGTGCTTCTATGGATGGCTACACCTTC. This sequence encodes CSASMDGYTF.